The entry below describes one TCR beta chain. Antigen: not known. The germline V gene has CDR1 MNHNS and CDR2 SASEGT. The CDR3 runs 15 residues. The V end lost 1 base, the J end lost 1 base, and 10 bases lay between the germline ends. Here immunoSEQ multiplex PCR was the method, and the copy in TCRdb shows in-frame clones only, minus some. Of around 52,000 clones listed, about nine tenths are singletons. The time point is: week 5, during vaccination. It was 300 ug of mutant IDH1 20-mer peptide that made up each vaccine dose, given with topical imiquimod. Every donor had a new WHO grade 3 or 4 astrocytoma that was IDH1-mutant, with loss of nuclear ATRX. This specimen belongs to a study of a mutant IDH1 vaccine in newly diagnosed glioma. Study-wide results and caveats: Changes in top peripheral clonotypes did not appear linked to pseudoprogression.

The clonotype comes from a middle-aged woman with glioma. This chain connects TRBV6-1 to TRBJ1-1; D possibly corresponds to TRBD1 (6 bases). Sequences were derived from PBMCs, sampled from a glioma patient whose treatment included an IDH1 peptide vaccine. The CDR3 here is CASSEGGAPNTEAFF. DNA for the CDR3: TGTGCCAGCAGTGAAGGGGGGGCCCCGAACACTGAAGCTTTCTTT.